What follows are 12 T cell receptor beta chains derived from one specimen sequenced in a study of response to subunit inactivated influenza vaccine. In TCRdb, the RT-PCR reads were re-called with MiXCR into one record per CDR3 protein. The sample has around 570,000 distinct CDR3 sequences, approximately 7.7% seen once. This specimen consisted of PBMCs from blood, obtained less than 30 months after vaccination. The source of these receptors is a man between 50 and 75 years old who received an inactivated influenza vaccine.

The chain uses TRBV12-3 or TRBV12-4 and TRBJ2-3; 8 bases are a match to TRBD2. CDR3 size: 16 residues. V dropped 6 bases and J dropped 4; count of bases not matched to a gene: 12. CDR3 in amino acids: CASRPSGGAEADTQYF. CDR3 sequence (DNA): TGTGCCAGCAGGCCATCGGGGGGGGCAGAGGCAGATACGCAGTATTTT.

The chain recombines TRBV7-3 with TRBJ2-2; the D is unclear. This CDR3 spans 12 amino acids. V gave up 4 bases and J gave up 6 bases, with 6 bases separating them. Germline V gives CDR1 SGHTA, CDR2 FQGTGA. The DNA for the CDR3 is TGTGCCAGCAGCTCCCTTTCCGGGGAGCTGTTTTTT. This translates into CASSSLSGELFF.

The table lists this clonotype with many counts. This rearrangement joins TRBV13 to TRBJ2-7; 9 bases align to TRBD2. Germline trimming cut 0 bases from V and 3 bases from J; bases unmatched to any gene: 6. This CDR3 has 16 amino acids. Germline-derived CDR1 and CDR2 are PRHDT and FYEKMQ (reference sequence). Here the CDR3 DNA reads TGTGCCAGCAGCTTAGGCCAAGTAGCGGGAGTCTACGAGCAGTACTTC. Translating gives CASSLGQVAGVYEQYF.

The V gene is TRBV6-5, the J gene TRBJ1-4; tentative D call: TRBD1 (5 bases). V lost 8 bases, J lost 8 bases, and 9 bases lay in between. The CDR3 length is 11 residues. Germline loops: CDR1 MNHEY, CDR2 SVGAGI. CDR3 DNA: TGTGCCAGCGGGGGAGGCGAAAAACTGTTTTTT. Protein: CASGGGEKLFF.

This clonotype was counted many times. The CDR3 reads CASSSRRQAHEQYF. The CDR3 nucleotides are TGTGCCAGCAGCTCCAGACGACAGGCCCACGAGCAGTACTTC. The rearrangement joins TRBV7-2 to TRBJ2-7; perhaps TRBD1 as D (6 bases). The V end was cut by 4 bases, the J end by 5 bases, with 15 bases between. The germline gives CDR1 SGHTA, CDR2 FQGNSA. The CDR3 loop spans 14 amino acids.

The chain has TRBV11-2 and TRBJ2-3; 10 positions match TRBD1. The CDR3 runs 14 residues. The V and J ends lost 6 bases and 7 bases, in that order; junction bases with no gene match: 7. Germline CDR1 is SGHAT and CDR2 is FQNNGV. The CDR3 DNA is TGTGCCAGCAGTCATCGGACAGGGGGTAATACGCAGTATTTT. This sequence encodes CASSHRTGGNTQYF.

The V and J genes are TRBV7-2 and TRBJ2-1, with D possibly being TRBD2 (5 bases). V lost 0 bases, J lost 1 base, and 10 bases lay in between. The CDR3 extends over 16 amino acids. Germline V gene data show CDR1 as SGHTA and CDR2 as FQGNSA. CDR3 region: CASSLASGGSYNEQFF. In nucleotides, the CDR3 is TGTGCCAGCAGCTTAGCGAGTGGAGGTTCCTACAATGAGCAGTTCTTC.

This clonotype was seen more than once but under ten times. The gene calls are TRBV6-1 and TRBJ2-1, with D perhaps TRBD2 (5 bases). The CDR3 is made up of 11 amino acids. The V end was cut by 6 bases, the J end by 10 bases, with 10 bases between. Germline CDR1 and CDR2: MNHNS and SASEGT. The CDR3 sequence: CASRLTKEQFF. The CDR3 nucleotides read TGTGCCAGCAGACTGACTAAAGAGCAGTTCTTC.

V is TRBV7-9 and J is TRBJ2-3; 11 bases align to TRBD2. V was clipped by 5 bases and J by 2 bases; unmatched bases: 9. The CDR3 length is 17 residues. Germline V gives CDR1 SEHNR, CDR2 FQNEAQ (reference sequence). This CDR3 reads CASSPPATSGNTDTQYF. CDR3 nucleotides: TGTGCCAGCAGCCCCCCTGCGACTAGCGGGAACACAGATACGCAGTATTTT.

Remarks on this clonotype: The junction departs from the called germline gene at one end, perhaps through a read error. The chain is built from TRBV20-1 and TRBJ1-1; 8 bases align to TRBD1. CDR3 length: 12 residues. In germline, CDR1 is DFQATT, CDR2 SNEGSKA (reference sequence). The DNA for the CDR3 is TGCAGTGCCCGGACAGGGAACGCTGAAGCTTTCTTT. Its protein is CSARTGNAEAFF.

This clonotype was counted many times. The rearrangement uses TRBV5-4 and TRBJ2-3; D is undetermined. Germline CDR1 SGHNT, CDR2 YYREEE (reference sequence). This CDR3 comprises 15 residues. V shed 0 bases and J shed 7 bases, with 15 bases lying between them. Written as DNA, the CDR3 is TGTGCCAGCAGCTTGGATGGGGTAAACAAGCATACGCAGTATTTT. Protein product: CASSLDGVNKHTQYF.

The chain employs TRBV20-1 and TRBJ2-1, with TRBD2 matching 10 bases. Trimming cost V 4 bases and J 6 bases; bases outside gene matches: 12. The CDR3 covers 16 residues. Germline values: CDR1 DFQATT, CDR2 SNEGSKA (reference sequence). CDR3 region: CSATSTTSGSLNEQFF. CDR3 coding DNA: TGCAGTGCTACCTCTACGACTAGCGGGTCTCTCAATGAGCAGTTCTTC.